This T cell receptor beta chain derives from a study of blood T cell repertoires in COVID-19. Background on the study: PBMCs, B-cell-depleted T cells, or T cells provided the cDNA or gDNA that made up the material.

The V gene's germline CDR1 is SGHVS and CDR2 FNYEAQ. V lost 1 base and J lost 6, with 16 bases in between. This CDR3 region has 17 residues. Source study methods: Reference gene primer amplification in the assay estimated nucleated cell counts. Data came from immunoSEQ multiplex PCR; TCRdb stores just in-frame clones and leaves some out. That table is the source of V, J and clone size, and D and trimming were worked out from the DNA. The table lists 200,000 to 250,000 clones, more than 80% of them singletons, with less than 1.5% in the top ten. Participants were aged 18 to 89 years, lived in 20 to 30 US areas, and enrolled virtually. Donors of Cohort 3 who recovered were those that had two negative PCRs, clearance, or symptom resolution.

The sequence derives from a man younger than 40 who had recovered from COVID-19. The chain couples TRBV7-6 to TRBJ2-6, with D maybe TRBD1 (7 bases). The specimen was PBMCs or T cells enriched from blood (not recorded which). CDR3 nucleotide sequence: TGTGCCAGCAGCTTAGTGGCAGGGGGGAATGAGGCCAACGTCCTGACTTTC. Its protein is CASSLVAGGNEANVLTF.